This entry lists 29 T cell receptor delta chains sequenced from one sample in a study of gamma-delta T cells after stem cell transplantation. TCRdb reanalysed the RT-PCR reads with CATT. The table includes about 730 delta-chain clones, approximately 12% detected once. The sequenced material came from gamma-delta T cells. The receptors were sampled from a human donor. It is not recorded whose cells these are; they may come from a transplant donor. This table probably holds off-target reads from a library built for another chain.

The CDR3 region has the DNA TGTGCCTGTGACACCGTGGTTTTTGGGGGATCCGGGTCGACCGATAAACTCATCTTT. Amino acids: CACDTVVFGGSGSTDKLIF. The chain is built from TRDV2 and TRDJ1; the match to TRDD3 covers 8 bases. V lost 0 bases, J lost 2 bases, and 16 bases stayed unmatched. This CDR3 contains 19 residues. CDR1 GEAIGNYY and CDR2 EKD come from the germline V gene.

The chain joins TRDV2 to TRDJ3; D call uncertain. Germline V gene sequence: CDR1 GEAIGNYY, CDR2 EKD. The CDR3 is made up of 19 amino acids. The V and J ends lost 0 bases and 0 bases respectively, with 14 bases between them. This CDR3 is CACDTLGRQSSWDTRQMFF. CDR3 DNA: TGTGCCTGTGACACCTTGGGCCGCCAGAGCTCCTGGGACACCCGACAGATGTTTTTC.

The chain has TRDV2 and TRDJ1, with D perhaps assigned TRDD2 or TRDD3 (5 bases each). V lost 1 base and J 2 bases, leaving 16 bases between the germline ends. The germline V gene has CDR1 GEAIGNYY and CDR2 EKD. The length of the CDR3 is 16 residues. CDR3 protein: CACDTLGPTGTDKLIF. Written as DNA, the CDR3 is TGTGCCTGTGACACATTAGGACCTACTGGTACCGATAAACTCATCTTT.

Points on this clone: The germline gene is not matched at one end of the junction; a read error may be the cause. The identical CDR3 is also encoded by other nucleotide sequences in the sample. This chain uses TRDV2 with TRDJ2; 8 bases fit TRDD3. Per germline, CDR1 GEAIGNYY and CDR2 EKD. The CDR3 totals 14 residues. Written as DNA, the CDR3 is TGTGCCTGCGACAAACTGGGGGGACGGGAACAACTCTTCTTT. Amino acids: CACDKLGGREQLFF.

This clone was seen a handful of times. V usage is TRDV2 and J usage is TRDJ1; possibly TRDD3 for D (5 bases). Germline assignment: CDR1 GEAIGNYY and CDR2 EKD. The V gene lost 2 bases and the J gene lost 3 bases, with 21 bases spanning the gap. This CDR3 comprises 17 residues. The CDR3 DNA reads as TGTGCCTGTGACAATCTACTCGGCGAGGGGGGGGCCGATAAACTCATCTTT. It specifies CACDNLLGEGGADKLIF.

This clone has just a few counts. The chain couples TRDV2 to TRDJ1; 12 bases fit TRDD3. With V trimmed by 3 bases and J by 3 bases, 7 bases remained unmatched. CDR1 GEAIGNYY and CDR2 EKD come from the germline V gene. This CDR3 comprises 16 residues. The CDR3 nucleotides read TGTGCCTGTGACGCCTTACTGGGGGATACACCCGATAAACTCATCTTT. Amino acids: CACDALLGDTPDKLIF.

In this sample, this clone turned up a few times. V gene TRDV2 combines with J gene TRDJ2, with 13 nucleotides matching TRDD3. CDR1 is GEAIGNYY and CDR2 is EKD in the germline V gene. This CDR3 comprises 17 residues. With V trimmed by 0 bases and J by 6 bases, 6 bases remained unmatched. Written as DNA, the CDR3 is TGTGCCTGTGACACCCTCACTGGGGGATACGGGGCAGCACAACTCTTCTTT. It encodes CACDTLTGGYGAAQLFF.

This clone was found a few times. The chain uses TRDV2 and TRDJ1; 12 nucleotides line up with TRDD3. This CDR3 has 18 amino acids. Looked up from germline, CDR1 is GEAIGNYY and CDR2 is EKD. Germline trimming cut 0 bases from V and 2 bases from J; bases unmatched to any gene: 9. The DNA of the CDR3 is TGTGCCTGTGACACCGTTCAACTGGGGGATACTGGGACCGATAAACTCATCTTT. It encodes CACDTVQLGDTGTDKLIF.

This clone showed up just a few times. V gene TRDV2 combines with J gene TRDJ1; TRDD3 might be the D (5 bases). Looked up from germline, CDR1 is GEAIGNYY and CDR2 is EKD. The CDR3 consists of 17 residues. Trimming shortened V by 5 bases and J by 4 bases, and 25 bases separated the two germline ends. CDR3: CACGPSVLEVGYDKLIF. The CDR3 region has the DNA TGTGCCTGTGGACCAAGCGTACTGGAGGTTGGGTACGATAAACTCATCTTT.

This rearrangement joins TRDV2 to TRDJ1; TRDD3 matches at 13 bases. V gave up 1 base and J gave up 0 bases; unmatched junction bases: 4. This CDR3 is 17 amino acids long. The germline gives CDR1 GEAIGNYY, CDR2 EKD. CDR3 protein: CACDTLGDTRYTDKLIF. The CDR3 DNA sequence: TGTGCCTGTGACACACTGGGGGATACGCGGTACACCGATAAACTCATCTTT.

The CDR3 DNA is TGTGCCTGTGACACCGTGGGGGCCTACACCGATAAACTCATCTTT. It specifies CACDTVGAYTDKLIF. The rearrangement joins TRDV2 to TRDJ1, with D possibly matching TRDD3 (6 bases). From germline, CDR1 is GEAIGNYY and CDR2 EKD. Trimming shortened V by 0 bases and J by 0 bases, and 10 bases separated the two germline ends. This CDR3 comprises 15 residues.

This clone is large. Other nucleotide sequences in the sample specify the same CDR3. The J gene is TRDJ1, the V gene TRDV2; D unresolved. The CDR3 is made up of 14 amino acids. V shed 0 bases and J shed 0 bases, with 7 bases lying between them. Germline-derived CDR1 and CDR2 are GEAIGNYY and EKD. CDR3 DNA: TGTGCCTGTGACACCGTGGAGAACACCGATAAACTCATCTTT. This gives the protein CACDTVENTDKLIF.

Only a few counts were recorded for this clone. This likely came from a read error, as a far larger clone is one base away. This sequence joins TRDV2 and TRDJ3; D possibly corresponds to TRDD3 (6 bases). Germline V gene lookup returns CDR1 GEAIGNYY and CDR2 EKD. V was shortened by 0 bases and J by 1 base, with 33 bases between the two germline ends. CDR3 length equals 25 residues. The CDR3 here is CACDTVSGWGAPLRLSSWDTRQMFF. The CDR3 bases are TGTGCCTGTGACACCGTGAGTGGATGGGGGGCCCCGCTTCGTTTATCGTCCTGGGACACCCGACAGATGTTTTTC.

This clone was detected a few times. The chain joins TRDV2 to TRDJ1; D remains ambiguous. The germline V and J ends were trimmed by 2 bases and 5 bases, with 11 bases remaining between them. The CDR3 consists of 13 residues. Germline V CDR1 and CDR2: GEAIGNYY, EKD. The CDR3 nucleotides are TGTGCCTGTGACAAGCTTGGATCGGATAAACTCATCTTT. Protein product: CACDKLGSDKLIF.

This clone was observed a few times. V usage is TRDV1 and J usage is TRDJ1; 9 nucleotides agree with TRDD3. CDR1 is TSWWSYY, CDR2 QGS, per germline. CDR3 size: 21 residues. V was clipped by 3 bases and J by 2 bases; unmatched bases: 22. CDR3: CALGDPISPPWGIPSTDKLIF. In nucleotides, the CDR3 is TGTGCTCTTGGGGATCCTATAAGCCCCCCCTGGGGGATTCCCTCGACCGATAAACTCATCTTT.

This clone has only a few counts. V usage is TRDV2 and J usage is TRDJ1, with TRDD3 as a possible D gene (6 bases). This CDR3 has 14 residues. V lost 7 bases to trimming and J lost 0 bases, with 14 bases between them. Germline loops: CDR1 GEAIGNYY, CDR2 EKD. CDR3 sequence (DNA): TGTGCCTGCCAAGCCCTGGGGTACACCGATAAACTCATCTTT. Translating it yields CACQALGYTDKLIF.

Only a few counts were recorded for this clone. The genes are TRDV1 and TRDJ1; D might be TRDD2 or TRDD3, each matching 7 bases. This CDR3 comprises 29 residues. The V end was cut by 0 bases, the J end by 0 bases, with 50 bases between. The germline V gene encodes CDR1 TSWWSYY and CDR2 QGS. The CDR3 reads CALGELGFFLRPPGGWMGVGTSYTDKLIF. The CDR3 DNA reads as TGTGCTCTTGGGGAACTGGGTTTCTTCCTAAGGCCGCCTGGGGGCTGGATGGGAGTAGGTACTTCCTACACCGATAAACTCATCTTT.

This clone occurred a few times. The J gene is TRDJ1, the V gene TRDV1; TRDD3 matches 11 bases. From germline, CDR1 is TSWWSYY and CDR2 QGS. The CDR3 loop spans 23 amino acids. With 0 bases clipped from V and 3 bases from J, the junction kept 24 bases outside the gene matches. The CDR3 sequence is CALGELEGLPLVAWGIPADKLIF. For the CDR3, the DNA is TGTGCTCTTGGGGAACTCGAGGGACTTCCCCTAGTTGCCTGGGGGATACCGGCCGATAAACTCATCTTT.

Remarks on this clone: The junction shows a germline mismatch at one end, possibly a read error. This chain joins TRDV2 and TRDJ1, with no clear D. This CDR3 region has 14 residues. Germline loops: CDR1 GEAIGNYY, CDR2 EKD. This CDR3 is CACDTVMYTDKLIF. CDR3 coding DNA: TGTGCCTGTGACACCGTGATGTACACCGATAAACTTATCTTT.

J is TRDJ1 and V is TRDV2, with 9 bases fitting TRDD3. V dropped 3 bases and J dropped 0; count of bases not matched to a gene: 16. There are 19 residues in the CDR3. Germline CDR1 reads GEAIGNYY; CDR2 reads EKD. The CDR3 reads CACDPLDLPGGYHTDKLIF. Written as DNA, the CDR3 is TGTGCCTGTGACCCACTTGACCTACCCGGGGGATACCACACCGATAAACTCATCTTT.

The V and J genes are TRDV2 and TRDJ1, with 11 bases matching TRDD3. Germline V gene data show CDR1 as GEAIGNYY and CDR2 as EKD. The V and J ends lost 0 bases and 0 bases, in that order; junction bases with no gene match: 29. This CDR3 is 25 amino acids long. CDR3 nucleotides: TGTGCCTGTGACACCATGGGTTGGAGCTCGACTGGGGGATATAATCCATCGCAGTACACCGATAAACTCATCTTT. Amino acids: CACDTMGWSSTGGYNPSQYTDKLIF.

This clone is deemed large. This chain connects TRDV2 to TRDJ1; D ambiguous. CDR1 is GEAIGNYY and CDR2 is EKD in the germline V gene. Trimming pared 1 base from V and 5 bases from J, leaving 22 bases between. This CDR3 is 17 amino acids long. The CDR3 protein is CACDTLGVGMREDKLIF. The CDR3 nucleotides are TGTGCCTGTGACACATTAGGGGTCGGAATGCGAGAAGATAAACTCATCTTT.

The chain recombines TRDV1 with TRDJ1; possibly TRDD3 for D (5 bases). The germline gives CDR1 TSWWSYY, CDR2 QGS. Trimming shortened V by 0 bases and J by 6 bases, and 11 bases separated the two germline ends. This CDR3 has 14 residues. The CDR3 DNA reads as TGTGCTCTTGGGGAACTAGATGGGGTGCATAAACTCATCTTT. It specifies CALGELDGVHKLIF.

This clone occurred a few times. V is TRDV2 and J is TRDJ3; 7 bases align to TRDD3. The CDR3 has 26 residues. V shed 0 bases and J 1 base; nucleotides not matched to a gene: 29. Germline loops: CDR1 GEAIGNYY, CDR2 EKD. The CDR3 spells CACDTVKPPGLGATLLSSWDTRQMFF. CDR3 in DNA: TGTGCCTGTGACACCGTAAAGCCCCCGGGGCTGGGGGCCACCCTTCTCAGTTCCTGGGACACCCGACAGATGTTTTTC.

This clone came up a few times. V and J are TRDV2 and TRDJ1; TRDD3 agrees at 8 bases. The CDR3 loop spans 17 amino acids. V shed 5 bases, J shed 0 bases, and the junction held 13 bases outside the gene matches. The germline CDR1 and CDR2 sequences are GEAIGNYY and EKD. The CDR3, as DNA: TGTGCCTGTGCCTCACTACCTGGGGGACGATACACCGATAAACTCATCTTT. Its translation: CACASLPGGRYTDKLIF.

The chain combines TRDV1 with TRDJ4; 10 bases fit TRDD3. The germline gives CDR1 TSWWSYY, CDR2 QGS. Trimming took 0 bases from V and 1 from J; bases not matched to a gene: 17. The CDR3 is 20 residues long. DNA of the CDR3: TGTGCTCTTGGGGAACTGGTCCTTCCTCTGAACTGGGGGATGGTCAGACCCCTGATCTTT. It encodes CALGELVLPLNWGMVRPLIF.

A word on this clone: The junction departs from germline at one end; a sequencing error may be responsible. This chain links TRDV2 with TRDJ3; 7 bases align to TRDD3. CDR1 and CDR2 from the germline V gene are GEAIGNYY and EKD. CDR3 length: 25 amino acids. As DNA, the CDR3 is TGTGCCTGTGGCACCGTGAGTGGATGGGGGACCCCGCTTCGTTTATCGTCCTGGGGCACCCGACAGATGTTTTTC. Translation: CACGTVSGWGTPLRLSSWGTRQMFF.

A few counts support this clone. The rearrangement joins TRDV1 to TRDJ1; 8 nucleotides line up with TRDD3. V was clipped by 2 bases and J by 7 bases; unmatched bases: 24. Germline V gene sequence: CDR1 TSWWSYY, CDR2 QGS. The CDR3 runs 20 residues. DNA for the CDR3: TGTGCTCTTGGGGAAATGAATTGGCCGGGTGGGGGATTTTCTCCGGGTAAACTCATCTTT. This gives the protein CALGEMNWPGGGFSPGKLIF.

This clone was counted a few times. The chain joins TRDV2 to TRDJ2, with 13 nucleotides matching TRDD3. The trim removed 5 bases at V and 2 bases at J, leaving 7 bases unmatched. The CDR3 covers 17 residues. CDR1 is GEAIGNYY and CDR2 is EKD in the germline V gene. The CDR3 here is CACGTGGYATLTAQLFF. The CDR3 DNA is TGTGCCTGTGGCACTGGGGGATACGCGACATTGACAGCACAACTCTTCTTT.